These T cell receptor beta chains were read from a single sample in a study of shared T cell receptors in the human thymus. TCRdb keeps only in-frame clones here, not all; method: immunoSEQ multiplex PCR. The sample holds a few hundred thousand clones, about 95% seen once. Sequenced sample: thymocytes. These receptors were collected from a human donor. The CDR3 runs from the conserved cysteine through the conserved F or W. Each record gives: J gene, V gene, clone size, D gene, CDR3 DNA, CDR3 protein. A D gene is named only where the DNA matches it firmly. The listing skips clone size in some rows; elsewhere it reads once, few, many or a size class.

>TRBJ2-3|TRBV14|-|TRBD2
TGTGCCAGCAGCTCAACCGGGACTAGACCCACAGATACGCAGTATTTT
CASSSTGTRPTDTQYF
>TRBJ2-1|TRBV11-2|-|-
TGTGCCAGCAGCCAGACGAACAGGGTCGGAGAGCAGTTCTTC
CASSQTNRVGEQFF
>TRBJ2-1|TRBV28|once|TRBD1
TGTGCCAGCAGCTTAACAGGGGGCGATGGCGGTTTCTTC
CASSLTGGDGGFF
>TRBJ2-1|TRBV27|-|-
TGTGCCAGCACCCAAGGGGACAGAGAAAACCAACTGGTAGCGGGGATCAATGAGCAGTTCTTC
CASTQGDRENQLVAGINEQFF
>TRBJ2-1|TRBV10-3|once|TRBD2
TGTGCCATCAGTGGGACGGCGGGGGGAAGTTACAATGAGCAGTTCTTC
CAISGTAGGSYNEQFF
>TRBJ2-7|TRBV15|-|TRBD2
TGTGCCACCAGCCCCCCGGGACGCGGACGACACGGGGGGGAGCAGTACTTC
CATSPPGRGRHGGEQYF
>TRBJ2-5|TRBV30|-|TRBD2
TGTGCCTGGAGTGGGCGGAGGGGAGGGGCGGAGACCCAGTACTTC
CAWSGRRGGAETQYF
>TRBJ2-7|TRBV18|-|TRBD1
TGTGCCAGCTCACTCGCTCACAGGGGCAGACACTACGAGCAGTACTTC
CASSLAHRGRHYEQYF
>TRBJ1-1|TRBV15|-|-
TGTGCCACCAGCAGAGAAACCCCCACGACTGAAGCTTTCTTT
CATSRETPTTEAFF
>TRBJ1-2|TRBV28|-|TRBD1
TGTGCCAGCAGTCCGAGGGACAGGGAAGGCTATGGCTACACCTTC
CASSPRDREGYGYTF
>TRBJ2-2|TRBV7-2|-|-
TGTGCCAGCAGAGGGGAAAACACCGGGGAGCTGTTTTTT
CASRGENTGELFF
>TRBJ1-2|TRBV19|-|-
TGTGCCAGTAGTGAAGGGGCGCTTGGCTACACCTTC
CASSEGALGYTF
>TRBJ2-1|TRBV12-5|-|TRBD2
TGTGCTAGTGGTTTCGGGGAGGGGCCTTTTTCCTCCTACAATGAGCAGTTCTTC
CASGFGEGPFSSYNEQFF
>TRBJ2-1|TRBV7-9|-|TRBD2
TGTGCCAGCAGCCCTTTTGAGACCCGGGGGGGCGATGAGCAGTTCTTC
CASSPFETRGGDEQFF
>TRBJ1-5|TRBV18|-|TRBD1
TGTGCCAGCTCAGCGATCGGGACAGGGTGGCGGGGCAATCAGCCCCAGCATTTT
CASSAIGTGWRGNQPQHF
>TRBJ2-2|TRBV28|-|-
TGTGCCAGCGGAAGGGATATTTACACCGGGGAGCTGTTTTTT
CASGRDIYTGELFF
>TRBJ2-5|TRBV6-5|-|-
TGTGCCAGCAGTTTCACCACCTTCGGGACCCAGTACTTC
CASSFTTFGTQYF
>TRBJ2-4|TRBV27|once|TRBD1
TGTGCCAGCAGACGAAAGACAGGGTATGAGCTGGCCAAAAACATTCAGTACTTC
CASRRKTGYELAKNIQYF
>TRBJ2-2|TRBV5-4|once|TRBD2
TGTGCCAGCACCCTAGGAGGGAGGGCCGACACCGGGGAGCTGTTTTTT
CASTLGGRADTGELFF
>TRBJ2-7|TRBV11-2|once|-
TGTGCCAGCAGCTCCGCTTACAGGGTTCGGAGCGAGCAGTACTTC
CASSSAYRVRSEQYF
>TRBJ2-7|TRBV7-8|-|-
TGTGCCAGCAGCTTAGCAACGTGGCCCGACTCCTACGAGCAGTACTTC
CASSLATWPDSYEQYF
>TRBJ1-4|TRBV7-6|-|-
TGTGCCAGCAGCTTAGAGTCCAGGCCTCAGACCCCGGAAAAACTGTTTTTT
CASSLESRPQTPEKLFF
>TRBJ1-1|TRBV12-5|-|-
TGTGCTAGTGGTTTCCAGGGCAACACTGAAGCTTTCTTT
CASGFQGNTEAFF
>TRBJ2-2|TRBV10-3|-|-
TGTGCCATCAGTGAGTCCAAGAACACCGGGGAGCTGTTTTTT
CAISESKNTGELFF
>TRBJ2-5|TRBV5-6|-|-
TGTGCCAGCAGCTTGCTAGAGACCCAGTACTTC
CASSLLETQYF
>TRBJ2-4|TRBV28|-|-
TGTGCCAGCAGTTTGGGTGTGTGGGGGGACCTAGCCAAAAACATTCAGTACTTC
CASSLGVWGDLAKNIQYF
>TRBJ2-7|TRBV19|-|-
TGTGCCAGTAGTATAGGTCGGGAGGGACAGGGAAAGGTCTACGAGCAGTACTTC
CASSIGREGQGKVYEQYF